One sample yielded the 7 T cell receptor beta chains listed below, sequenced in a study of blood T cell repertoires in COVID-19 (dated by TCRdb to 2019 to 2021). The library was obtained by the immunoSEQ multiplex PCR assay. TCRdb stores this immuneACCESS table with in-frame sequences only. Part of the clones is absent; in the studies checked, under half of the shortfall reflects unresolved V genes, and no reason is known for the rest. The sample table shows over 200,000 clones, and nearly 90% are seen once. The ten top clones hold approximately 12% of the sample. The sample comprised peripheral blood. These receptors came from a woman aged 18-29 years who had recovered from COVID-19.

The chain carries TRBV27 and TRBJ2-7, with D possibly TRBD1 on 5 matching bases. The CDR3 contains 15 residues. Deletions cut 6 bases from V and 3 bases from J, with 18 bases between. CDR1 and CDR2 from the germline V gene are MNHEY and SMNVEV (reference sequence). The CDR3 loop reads CASSPDSIGLYEQYF. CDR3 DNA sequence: TGTGCCAGCAGCCCCGACAGCATAGGGCTCTACGAGCAGTACTTC.

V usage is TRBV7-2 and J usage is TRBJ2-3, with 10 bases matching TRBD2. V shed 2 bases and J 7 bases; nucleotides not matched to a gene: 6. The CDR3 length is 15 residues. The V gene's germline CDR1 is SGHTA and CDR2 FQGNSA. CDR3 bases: TGTGCCAGCAGCTTAATCAGCGGGAGGGGTCATACGCAGTATTTT. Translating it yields CASSLISGRGHTQYF.

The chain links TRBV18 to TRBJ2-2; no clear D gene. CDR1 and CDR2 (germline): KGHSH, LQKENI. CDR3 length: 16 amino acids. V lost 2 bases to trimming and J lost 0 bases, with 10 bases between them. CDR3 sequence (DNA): TGTGCCAGCTCACCAAAATTACACGCGAACACCGGGGAGCTGTTTTTT. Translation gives CASSPKLHANTGELFF.

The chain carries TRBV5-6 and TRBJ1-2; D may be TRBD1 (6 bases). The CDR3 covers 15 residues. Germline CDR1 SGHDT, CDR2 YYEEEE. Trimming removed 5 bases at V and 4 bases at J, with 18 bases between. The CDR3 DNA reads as TGTGCCAGCAGTCCCCCCCCATGGACAGCCTATGGCTACACCTTC. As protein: CASSPPPWTAYGYTF.

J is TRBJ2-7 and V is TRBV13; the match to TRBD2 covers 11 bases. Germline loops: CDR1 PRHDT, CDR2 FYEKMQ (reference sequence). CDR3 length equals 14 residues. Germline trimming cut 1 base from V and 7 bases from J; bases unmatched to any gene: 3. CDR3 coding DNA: TGTGCCAGCAGCTTAGAACTAGCGGGAGAAGAGCAGTACTTC. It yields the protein CASSLELAGEEQYF.

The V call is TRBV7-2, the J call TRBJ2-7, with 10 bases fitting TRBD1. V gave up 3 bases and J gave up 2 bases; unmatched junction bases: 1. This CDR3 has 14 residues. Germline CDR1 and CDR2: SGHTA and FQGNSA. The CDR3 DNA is TGTGCCAGCAGCTTCGACAGGGGGCCCTACGAGCAGTACTTC. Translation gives CASSFDRGPYEQYF.

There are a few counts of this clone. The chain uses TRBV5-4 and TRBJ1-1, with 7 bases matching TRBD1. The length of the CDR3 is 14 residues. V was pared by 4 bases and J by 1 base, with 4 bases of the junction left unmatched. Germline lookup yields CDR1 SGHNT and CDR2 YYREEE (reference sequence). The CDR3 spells CASSPGQKNTEAFF. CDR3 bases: TGTGCCAGCAGCCCGGGACAGAAGAACACTGAAGCTTTCTTT.